Reported below is one T cell receptor beta chain. Its antigen is unknown. Using its own MiXCR run on the reads, TCRdb lists one record per CDR3 protein. The table records hundreds of thousands of distinct CDR3 sequences, roughly 30% of them present only once. This sample is part of a study of T cell repertoires in cytomegalovirus infection. Study-wide background: Alongside well-studied HLA-B-restricted CMV epitopes, recently identified HLA-C-restricted CMV epitopes were also used. Public TCR beta signatures provided an indication of both CMV infection and a matching HLA type.

Notes on the study in general: Within the response measured ex vivo, HLA-C-restricted CMV-specific TCR beta clonotypes were dominant. CMV carriers having the relevant HLA were flagged by cumulative public TCR beta family frequency.

The CDR3 length is 14 residues. Germline V gives CDR1 SEHNR, CDR2 FQNEAQ (reference sequence). Deletions cut 1 base from V and 3 bases from J, with 9 bases between. This sequence was found in a human donor in good health (CMV status not recorded). Some clones in this sample may be carry-over from other donors' samples. The sample here was cultured PBMCs, taken from culture after CMV antigen stimulation. The chain recombines TRBV7-9 with TRBJ1-2, with D possibly TRBD1 on 5 matching bases. The CDR3 DNA reads as TGTGCCAGCAGCTTAGAAGGGGCTCACTATGGCTACACCTTC. It specifies CASSLEGAHYGYTF.